This T cell receptor beta chain was captured by sequencing in a study of technical replicates of blood from several donors (dated by TCRdb to the late 2010s). V gives up 0 bases and J gives up 0 bases, and the segment between their germline ends measures 11 bases. The CDR3 starts with the cysteine, ends with the phenylalanine, and has 16 residues. This entry keeps only the CDR3 DNA: 48 bases, framed from base 1. Per the germline V gene, SGHDN is the CDR1 and FVKESK is the CDR2. The library was obtained by the immunoSEQ multiplex PCR assay. TCRdb took this table from immuneACCESS and kept in-frame rearrangements with V and J called. Such tables lack part of the clones; where checked against another copy, unresolved V genes explain under half of the gap, and the rest is unexplained. The sample yields some 64,000 clones; about 96% were counted once. Jointly, the top ten make up over 0.15% of the sample.

As concerns this clone: No antigen is known for it. No base quality values were provided; no much bigger clone lies one nucleotide off.

The material sequenced was T cells isolated from PBMCs. The sequence came from a human donor in good health. The V gene is TRBV14 and the J gene is TRBJ1-1, with TRBD1 as a weak D call on 6 bases. Here the CDR3 is given as CASSQDQGQMNTEAFF. The DNA sequence is as follows: TGTGCCAGCAGCCAAGATCAAGGACAGATGAACACTGAAGCTTTCTTT.